This note documents a single T cell receptor beta chain sequence. The table came from immunoSEQ multiplex PCR; TCRdb's copy has only in-frame clones and leaves some out. The sample records 250,000 to 300,000 clones, less than 90% being singletons. This sample was included in a study of blood T cell repertoires in COVID-19. Overall study: Samples representing acute and convalescent COVID-19 were sourced from the United States, Italy and Spain. The cDNA or gDNA used as material had been derived from T cells, B-cell-depleted T cells, or PBMCs.

The germline V gene has CDR1 SGHRS and CDR2 YFSETQ. The CDR3 is 16 residues long. V was clipped by 2 bases and J by 6 bases; unmatched bases: 9. The V gene is TRBV5-1, the J gene TRBJ2-3; 10 nucleotides match TRBD2. The sequenced material came from peripheral blood. This sequence originates from a man between 60 and 70 years old who had recovered from COVID-19. CDR3 amino acids: CASSFRGTSGADTQYF. The DNA for the CDR3 is TGCGCCAGCAGCTTCAGGGGCACTAGCGGGGCGGATACGCAGTATTTT.